One and the same sample provided the 27 T cell receptor beta chains below, sequenced in a study of blood T cells in healthy people across ages. Then a second PCR, running roughly 7 to 11 cycles, was carried out with a sample-barcoded 5' primer and a J-beta primer mix. TCRdb passed the 5' RACE reads through MiXCR, listing each CDR3 protein once. The sample lists about 1.8 million distinct CDR3 sequences, 49% seen once, with over 2% in the top ten. Sequencing was performed on blood. These receptors were collected from a woman aged 40 to 50 in good health.

The V and J genes are TRBV9 and TRBJ2-3; 7 nucleotides align to TRBD1. Unmatched junction bases numbered 11, after V lost 1 base and J lost 3 bases. CDR1 SGDLS and CDR2 YYNGEE come from the germline V gene. The CDR3 contains 17 residues. The CDR3 here is CASSVNRPDRDTDTQYF. The CDR3, as DNA: TGTGCCAGCAGCGTAAATCGACCCGACAGGGATACAGATACGCAGTATTTT.

The V and J genes are TRBV14 and TRBJ1-4, with D unclear. Per germline, CDR1 SGHDN and CDR2 FVKESK. V was clipped by 0 bases and J by 8 bases, with 10 bases between them. CDR3 length equals 14 residues. CDR3 sequence: CASSQDITDEKLFF. CDR3 nucleotide sequence: TGTGCCAGCAGCCAAGATATCACCGACGAAAAACTGTTTTTT.

The chain uses TRBV18 and TRBJ2-5; D might be TRBD1 (5 bases). Trimming shortened V by 3 bases and J by 3 bases, and 11 bases separated the two germline ends. Germline V CDR1 and CDR2: KGHSH, LQKENI. The CDR3 covers 14 residues. CDR3 DNA sequence: TGTGCCAGCTCACCGAAAGGGGCGGAAGAGACCCAGTACTTC. It is translated as CASSPKGAEETQYF.

This clonotype was seen more than once but under ten times. The J gene is TRBJ1-4, the V gene TRBV12-3 or TRBV12-4, with D perhaps TRBD1 (6 bases). The CDR3 contains 13 residues. V lost 4 bases and J lost 8, with 11 bases in between. CDR3 protein: CASSSRGGEKLFF. CDR3 DNA: TGTGCCAGCAGTTCCAGGGGCGGCGAAAAACTGTTTTTT.

V usage is TRBV20-1 and J usage is TRBJ2-3; 7 nucleotides match TRBD1. The J segment lost 4 bases and the V segment lost 6 bases, leaving 10 bases of the junction unmatched. The CDR3 covers 14 residues. Germline CDR1 and CDR2: DFQATT and SNEGSKA (reference sequence). The CDR3 DNA reads TGCAGTGCGCTAGCAGGGGGTCTAGCAGATACGCAGTATTTT. This gives the protein CSALAGGLADTQYF.

This clonotype was detected once. The chain has TRBV14 and TRBJ2-1; 9 positions agree with TRBD1. Germline CDR1 SGHDN, CDR2 FVKESK. This CDR3 contains 14 residues. Trimming removed 4 bases from V and 9 bases from J; junction bases left unmatched: 7. The chain's CDR3 is CASSRDRVGGEQFF. DNA for the CDR3: TGTGCCAGCAGCCGGGACAGGGTGGGAGGTGAGCAGTTCTTC. Looking up the rest from reference TRBV14 and TRBJ2-1 gives the full variable domain: EAGVTQFPSHSVIEKGQTVTLRCDPISGHDNLYWYRRVMGKEIKFLLHFVKESKQDESGMPNNRFLAERTGGTYSTLKVQPAELEDSGVYFCASSRDRVGGEQFFGPGTRLTVL.

In its sample, this clonotype was seen a few times. CDR3: CSVETSYEQYF. The CDR3 nucleotides read TGCAGCGTTGAAACCTCCTACGAGCAGTACTTC. The chain links TRBV29-1 to TRBJ2-7; D gene unclear. The CDR3 runs to 11 residues. CDR1 and CDR2 (germline): SQVTM, ANQGSEA. Trimming took off 2 bases at V and 0 bases at J, with 2 bases between the two ends.

The sample holds one count of this clonotype. The chain carries TRBV7-2 and TRBJ2-1, with D perhaps given as TRBD1 or TRBD2 (5 bases each). Per germline, CDR1 SGHTA and CDR2 FQGNSA. Trimming shortened V by 3 bases and J by 10 bases, and 13 bases separated the two germline ends. CDR3 length equals 13 residues. CDR3 residues: CASSLNRDLEQFF. The CDR3 nucleotides read TGTGCCAGCAGCTTGAACCGGGACCTAGAGCAGTTCTTC.

The genes are TRBV4-3 and TRBJ2-1, with a possible D match to TRBD1 (5 bases). There are 15 residues in the CDR3. The germline gives CDR1 LGHNA, CDR2 YSLEER. Trimming left V 1 base short and J 5 bases short, with 12 bases between. The CDR3 is CASSQGVGADNEQFF. Here the CDR3 DNA reads TGCGCCAGCAGCCAAGGAGTAGGGGCCGACAATGAGCAGTTCTTC.

This clonotype has only a few counts. The chain's CDR3 is CASSRAGDQNYGYTF. The DNA of the CDR3 is TGTGCCAGCAGCCGGGCAGGAGACCAGAACTATGGCTACACCTTC. This rearrangement joins TRBV14 to TRBJ1-2; the D is unclear. The CDR3 sequence is 15 residues long. Deletions cut 4 bases from V and 2 bases from J, with 14 bases between. CDR1 and CDR2 (germline): SGHDN, FVKESK.

In its sample, this clonotype was seen many times. The V and J genes are TRBV7-2 and TRBJ2-6, with D perhaps matching TRBD1 (6 bases). This CDR3 contains 16 residues. CDR1 and CDR2 (germline): SGHTA, FQGNSA. Trimming left V 1 base short and J 2 bases short, with 9 bases between. The CDR3: CASSLVRGTGANVLTF. CDR3 nucleotides: TGTGCCAGCAGCTTAGTCAGGGGTACTGGGGCCAACGTCCTGACTTTC.

The rearrangement joins TRBV3-1 to TRBJ2-3; the match to TRBD1 covers 7 bases. The germline CDR1 and CDR2 sequences are LGHDT and YNNKEL (reference sequence). The length of the CDR3 is 20 residues. V shed 0 bases, J shed 0 bases, and the junction held 15 bases outside the gene matches. CDR3 protein: CASSQDRLGWDRSSTDTQYF. The CDR3 DNA is TGTGCCAGCAGCCAAGATCGCCTCGGTTGGGACAGATCTAGCACAGATACGCAGTATTTT.

The gene calls are TRBV20-1 and TRBJ1-2; perhaps TRBD1 as D (6 bases). The CDR3 totals 15 residues. Trimming took off 4 bases at V and 4 bases at J, with 19 bases between the two ends. The germline V gene encodes CDR1 DFQATT and CDR2 SNEGSKA (reference sequence). CDR3 sequence (DNA): TGCAGTGCTACCGATGACAGGCTTGGTGGCTATGGCTACACCTTC. Encoded protein: CSATDDRLGGYGYTF.

The gene calls are TRBV6-2 or TRBV6-3 and TRBJ1-2; possibly TRBD1 for D (5 bases). The CDR3 contains 13 residues. The germline CDR1 and CDR2 sequences are MNHEY and SVGEGT. Trimming left V 0 bases short and J 8 bases short, with 10 bases between. The CDR3 bases are TGTGCCAGCAGTTACTCGAACGGGGCAGGCTACACCTTC. This sequence encodes CASSYSNGAGYTF.

This rearrangement joins TRBV20-1 to TRBJ2-1; 8 bases are shared with TRBD2. V dropped 6 bases and J dropped 2; count of bases not matched to a gene: 9. The CDR3 runs 15 residues. CDR1 DFQATT and CDR2 SNEGSKA come from the germline V gene (reference sequence). Here the CDR3 DNA reads TGCAGTGCAAGGACTAGCACCATTCCCTACAATGAGCAGTTCTTC. Translating it yields CSARTSTIPYNEQFF.

This clonotype was counted ten times or more. The rearrangement joins TRBV7-2 to TRBJ2-3; 9 nucleotides line up with TRBD1. The CDR3 has 14 amino acids. The V and J ends lost 3 bases and 3 bases, in that order; junction bases with no gene match: 1. Germline CDR1 is SGHTA and CDR2 is FQGNSA. This CDR3 reads CASSFGQGTDTQYF. CDR3 nucleotides: TGTGCCAGCAGCTTTGGACAGGGGACAGATACGCAGTATTTT.

The V gene is TRBV6-5, the J gene TRBJ1-5, with 9 bases lining up with TRBD1. The V and J ends lost 4 bases and 7 bases, in that order; junction bases with no gene match: 5. The CDR3 runs to 14 residues. Per the germline V gene, CDR1 is MNHEY and CDR2 is SVGAGI. The CDR3 reads CASSWRTGDQPQHF. The CDR3 DNA follows: TGTGCCAGCAGTTGGAGGACAGGGGACCAGCCCCAGCATTTT.

V and J are TRBV5-6 and TRBJ2-7; TRBD2 matches at 8 bases. The V gene's germline CDR1 is SGHDT and CDR2 YYEEEE. Trimming at V came to 2 bases and at J to 0 bases, leaving 7 bases not matched to a gene. This CDR3 contains 16 residues. CDR3 nucleotides: TGTGCCAGCAGCTTCCCCTCCGGGGGGGACTCCTACGAGCAGTACTTC. Protein: CASSFPSGGDSYEQYF.

The gene calls are TRBV12-3 or TRBV12-4 and TRBJ2-5; 8 bases match TRBD2. The better agreement between TRBJ2-7 and the DNA end casts doubt on the J call. CDR3 length: 13 amino acids. The CDR3 DNA is TGTGCCAGCAGTATGGGACTAGTGCACGAGCAGTACTTC. It encodes CASSMGLVHEQYF.

The genes are TRBV6-2 or TRBV6-3 and TRBJ2-4; D gene ambiguous. Matching the DNA end better, TRBJ2-7 makes the J call doubtful. Germline CDR1 and CDR2: MNHEY and SVGEGT. The CDR3 runs 13 residues. The CDR3 region is CASKTSTSYEQYF. The CDR3 coding sequence is TGTGCCAGCAAAACTTCAACATCCTACGAGCAGTACTTC.

The chain combines TRBV7-2 with TRBJ2-5, with 10 bases that match TRBD2. The J call may be mistaken, given a closer DNA end match to TRBJ2-7. This CDR3 is 19 amino acids long. Looked up from germline, CDR1 is SGHTA and CDR2 is FQGNSA. In DNA form, the CDR3 reads TGTGCCAGCAGCTTAATCGTCCGGCTAGCGGGGGATACCAGCTACGAGCAGTACTTC. Its protein is CASSLIVRLAGDTSYEQYF.

The chain combines TRBV4-1 with TRBJ1-5; no reliable D call. The V end was cut by 2 bases, the J end by 4 bases, with 12 bases between. From germline, CDR1 is MGHRA and CDR2 YSYEKL. This CDR3 has 15 amino acids. CDR3 residues: CASSQLGRGNQPQHF. The CDR3 bases are TGCGCCAGCAGCCAACTAGGACGGGGAAATCAGCCCCAGCATTTT.

The chain uses TRBV20-1 and TRBJ2-1; 9 bases map to TRBD2. Looked up from germline, CDR1 is DFQATT and CDR2 is SNEGSKA (reference sequence). The V segment lost 4 bases and the J segment 4 bases; nucleotides outside the gene matches: 8. The CDR3 runs to 15 residues. For the CDR3, the DNA is TGCAGTGCTAAAACAATAGCGGGGGCTTACAATGAGCAGTTCTTC. The encoded protein is CSAKTIAGAYNEQFF.

The V call is TRBV3-1, the J call TRBJ2-2, with D perhaps TRBD2 (6 bases). Per germline, CDR1 LGHDT and CDR2 YNNKEL (reference sequence). The CDR3 totals 18 residues. V lost 4 bases to trimming and J lost 1 base, with 19 bases between them. DNA for the CDR3: TGTGCCAGCAGCCCCCCGGGCGTCGGACTATGGAACACCGGGGAGCTGTTTTTT. This sequence encodes CASSPPGVGLWNTGELFF.

The CDR3 DNA reads TGTGCCAGCAGTTTATTACCGAGGCGGGTCACAGATACGCAGTATTTT. Protein: CASSLLPRRVTDTQYF. This sequence joins TRBV27 and TRBJ2-3; tentatively, D is TRBD2 (5 bases). CDR3 length: 16 residues. Germline CDR1 reads MNHEY; CDR2 reads SMNVEV (reference sequence). V lost 1 base to trimming and J lost 2 bases, with 13 bases between them.

The chain combines TRBV7-9 with TRBJ1-6; 9 nucleotides agree with TRBD1. Germline trimming cut 4 bases from V and 7 bases from J; bases unmatched to any gene: 8. CDR3 size: 16 residues. Germline V gene data show CDR1 as SEHNR and CDR2 as FQNEAQ (reference sequence). CDR3 bases: TGTGCCAGCAGCTCGTTGGTAGGACAGGGGAATTCACCCCTCCACTTT. Translated, it gives CASSSLVGQGNSPLHF. Combining the CDR3 with reference TRBV7-9 and TRBJ1-6 gives the whole variable domain DTGVSQNPRHKITKRGQNVTFRCDPISEHNRLYWYRQTLGQGPEFLTYFQNEAQLEKSRLLSDRFSAERPKGSFSTLEIQRTEQGDSAMYLCASSSLVGQGNSPLHFGNGTRLTVT.

The chain carries TRBV20-1 and TRBJ2-5; perhaps TRBD1 as D (5 bases). Deletions cut 0 bases from V and 7 bases from J, with 15 bases between. The CDR3 loop spans 14 amino acids. The germline V gene encodes CDR1 DFQATT and CDR2 SNEGSKA (reference sequence). CDR3 residues: CSARDGQGQGTQYF. CDR3 coding DNA: TGCAGTGCTAGAGATGGCCAGGGTCAGGGGACCCAGTACTTC.